This TCR beta chain was recovered during a study of Graves' ophthalmopathy and Graves' hyperthyroidism. From germline, CDR1 is MNHEY and CDR2 SVGEGT. The CDR3 sequence is 13 residues long. V was pared by 6 bases and J by 4 bases, with 9 bases between. Each donor who had ophthalmopathy showed moderate-to-severe activity, a CAS of ≥3, a NOSPECS of ≥4, and a duration under 3 months. This clonotype was detected many times. As the template, RNA transcripts were used to amplify TCR beta CDR3 regions. The first-round RT-PCR employed HTBI primers together with the Qiagen OneStep RT-PCR kit. A multiplex PCR was then performed as the second round. A single record per CDR3 protein comes from TCRdb applying MiXCR to the multiplex PCR reads. The sample consists of 220,000 or so distinct CDR3 sequences, around a fifth of them appearing once.

The gene calls are TRBV6-2 or TRBV6-3 and TRBJ2-2, with D unresolved. Sequences were obtained from peripheral blood. The TCR sequence derives from a woman in her 50s with Graves' ophthalmopathy. In nucleotides, the CDR3 is TGTGCCAGCAGAACGTGGCCCACCGGGGAGCTGTTTTTT. The encoded protein is CASRTWPTGELFF.